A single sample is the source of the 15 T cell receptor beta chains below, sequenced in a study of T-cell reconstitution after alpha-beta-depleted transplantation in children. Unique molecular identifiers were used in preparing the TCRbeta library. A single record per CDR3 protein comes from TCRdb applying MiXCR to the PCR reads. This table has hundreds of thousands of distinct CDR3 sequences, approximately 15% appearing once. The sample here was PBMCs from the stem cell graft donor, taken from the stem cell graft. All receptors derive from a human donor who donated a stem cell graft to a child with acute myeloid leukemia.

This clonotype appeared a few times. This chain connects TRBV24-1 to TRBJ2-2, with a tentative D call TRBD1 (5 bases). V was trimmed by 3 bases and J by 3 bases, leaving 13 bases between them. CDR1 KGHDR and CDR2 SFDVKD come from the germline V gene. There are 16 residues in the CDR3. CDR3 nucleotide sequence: TGTGCCACCAGTGATCCCTCTGACAGTTACACCGGGGAGCTGTTTTTT. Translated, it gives CATSDPSDSYTGELFF.

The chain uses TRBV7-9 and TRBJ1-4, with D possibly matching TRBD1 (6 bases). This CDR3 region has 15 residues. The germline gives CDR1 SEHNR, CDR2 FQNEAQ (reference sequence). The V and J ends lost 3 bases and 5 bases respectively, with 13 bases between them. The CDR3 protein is CASSFVQGQNEKLFF. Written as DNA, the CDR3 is TGTGCCAGCAGCTTCGTTCAGGGGCAAAATGAAAAACTGTTTTTT.

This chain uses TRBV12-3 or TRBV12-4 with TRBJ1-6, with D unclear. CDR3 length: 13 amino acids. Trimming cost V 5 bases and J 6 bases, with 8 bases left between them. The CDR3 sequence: CASSAAINSPLHF. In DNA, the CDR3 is TGTGCCAGCAGTGCGGCCATTAATTCACCCCTCCACTTT.

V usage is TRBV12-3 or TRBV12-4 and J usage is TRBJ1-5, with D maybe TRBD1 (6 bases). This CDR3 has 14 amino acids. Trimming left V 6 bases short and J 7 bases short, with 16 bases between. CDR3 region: CASSPRGRRQPQHF. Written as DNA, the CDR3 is TGTGCCAGCAGCCCCAGGGGTAGGAGACAGCCCCAGCATTTT.

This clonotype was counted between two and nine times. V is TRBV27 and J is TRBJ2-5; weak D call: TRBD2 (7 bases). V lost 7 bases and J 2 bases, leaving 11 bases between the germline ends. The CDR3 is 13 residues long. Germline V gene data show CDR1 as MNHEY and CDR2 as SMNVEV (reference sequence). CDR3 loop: CASIGGAQETQYF. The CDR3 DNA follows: TGTGCCAGCATTGGGGGGGCTCAAGAGACCCAGTACTTC.

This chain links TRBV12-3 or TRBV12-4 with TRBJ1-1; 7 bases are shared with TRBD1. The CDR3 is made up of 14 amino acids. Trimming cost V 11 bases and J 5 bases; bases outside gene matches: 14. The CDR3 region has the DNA TGTGCCTCATTCGAGGGGGCGGGGGGGACTGAAGCTTTCTTT. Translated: CASFEGAGGTEAFF.

The chain's CDR3 is CASGEGAFTDTQYF. CDR3 bases: TGTGCCAGTGGGGAAGGTGCTTTCACAGATACGCAGTATTTT. This chain links TRBV12-3 or TRBV12-4 with TRBJ2-3; D gene uncertain. CDR3 length: 14 residues. V was shortened by 9 bases and J by 2 bases, with 15 bases between the two germline ends.

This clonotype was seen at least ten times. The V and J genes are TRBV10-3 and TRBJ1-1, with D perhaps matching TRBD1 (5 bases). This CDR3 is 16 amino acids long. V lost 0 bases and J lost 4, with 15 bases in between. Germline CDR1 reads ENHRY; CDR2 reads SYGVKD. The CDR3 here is CAISESILRDGTEAFF. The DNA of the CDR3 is TGTGCCATCAGTGAGTCAATCCTCAGGGACGGCACTGAAGCTTTCTTT.

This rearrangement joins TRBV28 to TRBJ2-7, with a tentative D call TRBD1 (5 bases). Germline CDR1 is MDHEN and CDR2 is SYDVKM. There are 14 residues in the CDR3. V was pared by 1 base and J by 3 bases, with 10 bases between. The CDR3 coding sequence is TGTGCCAGCAGTTTATATCAGGGAAGCTACGAGCAGTACGTC. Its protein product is CASSLYQGSYEQYV.

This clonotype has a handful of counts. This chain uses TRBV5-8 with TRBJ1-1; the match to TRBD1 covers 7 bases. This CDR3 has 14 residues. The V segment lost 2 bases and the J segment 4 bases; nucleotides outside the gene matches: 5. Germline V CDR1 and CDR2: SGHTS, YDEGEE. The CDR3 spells CASSFDRAGTEAFF. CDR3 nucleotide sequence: TGTGCCAGCAGCTTTGACAGGGCTGGCACTGAAGCTTTCTTT.

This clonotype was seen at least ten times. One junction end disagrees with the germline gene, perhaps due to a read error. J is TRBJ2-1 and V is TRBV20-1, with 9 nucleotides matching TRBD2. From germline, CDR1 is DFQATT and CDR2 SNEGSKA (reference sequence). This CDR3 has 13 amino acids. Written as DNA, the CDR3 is TGCAGTGCCAGAGGGCTAGCGGGGTATGAGCAGTTCTTC. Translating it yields CSARGLAGYEQFF.

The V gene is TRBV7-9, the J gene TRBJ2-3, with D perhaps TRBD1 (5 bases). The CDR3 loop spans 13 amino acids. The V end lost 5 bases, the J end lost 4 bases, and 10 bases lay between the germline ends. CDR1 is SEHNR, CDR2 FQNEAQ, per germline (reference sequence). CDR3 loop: CASSPGRADTQYF. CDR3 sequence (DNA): TGTGCCAGCAGCCCGGGCAGGGCAGATACGCAGTATTTT.

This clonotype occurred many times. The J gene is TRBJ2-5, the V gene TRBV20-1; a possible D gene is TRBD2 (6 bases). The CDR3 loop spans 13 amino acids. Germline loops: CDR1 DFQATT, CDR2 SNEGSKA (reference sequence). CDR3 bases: TGCAGCGCGAGGGTGGGGGGTCAAGAGACCCAGTACTTC. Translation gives CSARVGGQETQYF.

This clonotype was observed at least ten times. CDR3 region: CASSHSGTGESEQFF. The CDR3 DNA follows: TGTGCCAGCAGCCATAGCGGGACTGGGGAGAGTGAGCAGTTCTTC. The J gene is TRBJ2-1, the V gene TRBV7-2, with TRBD2 matching 8 bases. The CDR3 runs 15 residues. CDR1 is SGHTA and CDR2 is FQGNSA in the germline V gene. Trimming took 5 bases from V and 9 from J; bases not matched to a gene: 12.

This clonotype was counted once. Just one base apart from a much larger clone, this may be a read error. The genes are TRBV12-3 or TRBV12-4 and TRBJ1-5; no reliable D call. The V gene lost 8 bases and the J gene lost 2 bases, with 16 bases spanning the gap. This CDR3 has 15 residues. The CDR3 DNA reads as TGTGCCAGCGGCTCGACCACCGGGGGCAATCAGCCCCAGCATTTT. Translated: CASGSTTGGNQPQHF.